The 22 T cell receptor beta chains below come from one sample, sequenced in a study of T cell clonality in common variable immunodeficiency. The assay was immunoSEQ multiplex PCR, and TCRdb's table has in-frame clones only and misses some. This sample carries roughly 51,000 clones, none of them present only once. The material sequenced was peripheral blood mononuclear cells. The receptor source for this set is a person between 18 and 70 years old in good health.

The table lists this clone with many counts. Coverage ceases 3 residues before the CDR3 finishes, and the germline J gene fills in the end. V is TRBV20-1 and J is TRBJ2-7, with 8 bases fitting TRBD2. The CDR3 extends over 15 amino acids. CDR1 is DFQATT and CDR2 is SNEGSKA in the germline V gene (reference sequence). Trimming took 0 bases from V and 3 from J; bases not matched to a gene: 7. The CDR3 bases that were read are TGCAGTGCTAGAGATCTTAGCGGGACAAGCTACGAG. Encoded protein: CSARDLSGTSYE. The entire CDR3 protein is CSARDLSGTSYEQYF.

At least ten counts were recorded for this clone. The CDR3 goes on 3 residues after the read ends, and that part is filled in from the germline J gene. This sequence joins TRBV5-1 and TRBJ2-5, with D tentatively TRBD2 (6 bases). The length of the CDR3 is 15 residues. Trimming took 7 bases from V and 2 from J, leaving 18 bases between them. CDR1 and CDR2 (germline): SGHRS, YFSETQ. The covered CDR3 bases are TGCGCCAGCCAGATTACCGGGGGAGAACAAGAGACC. It encodes CASQITGGEQET. The complete CDR3 protein is CASQITGGEQETQYF.

Ten or more counts support this clone. Read data end 3 residues before the CDR3 end; the end is taken from the germline J gene. This chain links TRBV7-2 with TRBJ2-7, with TRBD2 matching over 8 bases. Germline V gene data show CDR1 as SGHTA and CDR2 as FQGNSA. The CDR3 totals 14 residues. The V and J ends lost 5 bases and 3 bases, in that order; junction bases with no gene match: 6. The CDR3 here is CASSEAAGGYEQYF. Incomplete CDR3 DNA: TGTGCCAGCAGCGAGGCTGCGGGGGGCTACGAG.

This clone was counted many times. The CDR3 end lies 3 residues beyond the end of the read and is filled in from the germline J gene. J is TRBJ2-7 and V is TRBV4-1, with D hard to call. Trimming stripped 0 bases from V and 3 bases from J, with 6 bases between. Germline-derived CDR1 and CDR2 are MGHRA and YSYEKL. This CDR3 has 13 amino acids. This chain's CDR3 is CASSQEGFYEQYF. The CDR3 DNA, read in part, is TGCGCCAGCAGCCAAGAAGGGTTCTACGAG.

In its sample, this clone was seen many times. From the germline J gene comes the end of the CDR3, since the read stops 3 residues before it. The gene calls are TRBV7-2 and TRBJ2-5, with D uncertain. Germline-derived CDR1 and CDR2 are SGHTA and FQGNSA. V was pared by 5 bases and J by 0 bases, with 10 bases between. CDR3 length: 14 residues. The sequenced CDR3 bases are TGTGCCAGCAGCAAGGGCAGATACCAAGAGACC. The encoded protein is CASSKGRYQET. The complete CDR3 protein is CASSKGRYQETQYF.

This clone was picked up many times. The CDR3 DNA, read in part, is TGCGCCAGCAGCCAAGGGGACTACCAAGAGACC. It is translated as CASSQGDYQET. The whole CDR3 protein reads CASSQGDYQETQYF. The chain carries TRBV4-1 and TRBJ2-5, with D possibly being TRBD2 (6 bases). The read ends 3 residues before the CDR3 terminus; that terminus is restored from the germline J gene. V lost 1 base, J lost 0 bases, and 6 bases lay in between. Germline V lookup: CDR1 MGHRA, CDR2 YSYEKL. This CDR3 is built from 14 residues.

The sample holds many counts of this clone. The read ends 3 residues before the CDR3 terminus; that terminus is restored from the germline J gene. Other DNA sequences in this sample translate to the same CDR3. The chain carries TRBV20-1 and TRBJ2-1, with 10 bases matching TRBD2. CDR1 DFQATT and CDR2 SNEGSKA come from the germline V gene (reference sequence). The CDR3 consists of 14 residues. V was pared by 7 bases and J by 4 bases, with 7 bases of the junction left unmatched. The sequenced part of the CDR3 DNA is TGCAGTGTCCCTATAGCGGGGGGATACAATGAG. This translates into CSVPIAGGYNE. The CDR3 as a whole reads CSVPIAGGYNEQFF.

This clone was seen only a few times. The read gets to within 3 residues of the CDR3 end, and the germline J gene fills in the rest. This chain uses TRBV7-9 with TRBJ2-7; TRBD1 might be the D (6 bases). Trimming cost V 0 bases and J 3 bases, with 12 bases left between them. The germline V gene has CDR1 SEHNR and CDR2 FQNEAQ (reference sequence). The CDR3 contains 15 residues. CDR3 region: CASSLAQQGIYEQYF. Incomplete CDR3 DNA: TGTGCCAGCAGCTTAGCGCAACAGGGAATCTACGAG.

There are many counts of this clone. The CDR3 end lies 3 residues beyond the end of the read and is filled in from the germline J gene. The chain links TRBV19 to TRBJ1-1; weak D call: TRBD1 (6 bases). The CDR3 sequence is 15 residues long. V was clipped by 4 bases and J by 1 base, with 13 bases between them. The germline CDR1 and CDR2 sequences are LNHDA and SQIVND (reference sequence). The covered CDR3 bases are TGTGCCAGTAGTACCCAACAGGGTGCGAACACTGAA. Its translation: CASSTQQGANTE. From start to end, the CDR3 is CASSTQQGANTEAFF.

This clone was seen many times. The sequenced fragment ends 3 residues before the CDR3 boundary, so the rest is inferred from the germline J gene. The V and J genes are TRBV7-3 and TRBJ2-2, with 10 bases fitting TRBD2. The J segment lost 6 bases and the V segment lost 6 bases, leaving 13 bases of the junction unmatched. Per germline, CDR1 SGHTA and CDR2 FQGTGA. The CDR3 sequence is 17 residues long. This CDR3 is CASSTGLARAPAGELFF. CDR3 DNA, as far as it was read: TGTGCCAGCAGTACGGGACTAGCGAGAGCCCCCGCCGGGGAG.

In its sample, this clone was seen a few times. Read sequence stops 3 residues before the CDR3 end, and the germline J gene provides the missing end. The V call is TRBV18, the J call TRBJ1-1, with D perhaps TRBD1 (5 bases). The CDR3 has 15 residues. V was cut by 0 bases and J by 1 base, with 9 bases left in between. The germline V gene has CDR1 KGHSH and CDR2 LQKENI. Partial CDR3 DNA: TGTGCCAGCTCACCACCACGAGGGGAGAACACTGAA. Protein product: CASSPPRGENTE. The full-length CDR3 reads as CASSPPRGENTEAFF.

A note on this clone: The CDR3 end lies 3 residues beyond the end of the read and is filled in from the germline J gene. The J gene is TRBJ2-7, the V gene TRBV19, with 12 bases matching TRBD2. This CDR3 has 17 amino acids. Germline V gene data show CDR1 as LNHDA and CDR2 as SQIVND (reference sequence). V was pared by 4 bases and J by 6 bases, with 13 bases of the junction left unmatched. CDR3 DNA, as far as it was read: TGTGCCAGTAGTAGCCCGCCAGGGGCTAGCGGGAGGGGCGAG. Amino acids: CASSSPPGASGRGE. The complete CDR3 reads CASSSPPGASGRGEQYF.

This clone was counted ten times or more. With the read ending 3 residues before the CDR3 end, the germline J gene is used to fill in that end. The chain has TRBV6-2 or TRBV6-3 and TRBJ2-7, with 7 bases that match TRBD1. With 4 bases clipped from V and 6 bases from J, the junction kept 15 bases outside the gene matches. This CDR3 has 16 amino acids. Per germline, CDR1 MNHEY and CDR2 SVGEGT. This CDR3 reads CASSSHWDSGAIEQYF. The covered CDR3 bases are TGTGCCAGCAGTTCCCACTGGGACAGTGGCGCCATCGAG.

This clone was counted ten times or more. CDR3: CASSQGQGNNQPQHF. The covered CDR3 bases are TGTGCCAGCAGTCAAGGACAGGGGAACAATCAGCCC. The rearrangement joins TRBV6-1 to TRBJ1-5, with 9 bases aligning to TRBD1. The sequenced fragment ends 3 residues before the CDR3 boundary, so the rest is inferred from the germline J gene. V lost 5 bases to trimming and J lost 3 bases; unmatched junction nucleotides: 5. Germline V lookup: CDR1 MNHNS, CDR2 SASEGT. The CDR3 runs to 15 residues.

The covered CDR3 bases are TGTGCCAGTAGTATAGAAGGGTTCGAATCACCC. Its protein product is CASSIEGFESP. In full, the CDR3 is CASSIEGFESPLHF. The chain couples TRBV19 to TRBJ1-6; D gene ambiguous. Read sequence stops 3 residues before the CDR3 end, and the germline J gene provides the missing end. Germline CDR1 and CDR2: LNHDA and SQIVND (reference sequence). The CDR3 totals 14 residues. Trimming left V 0 bases short and J 10 bases short, with 10 bases between.

There are many counts of this clone. The CDR3 goes on 3 residues after the read ends, and that part is filled in from the germline J gene. This chain uses TRBV5-8 with TRBJ2-3; 10 bases map to TRBD2. CDR3 size: 15 residues. In germline, CDR1 is SGHTS, CDR2 YDEGEE. With V trimmed by 0 bases and J by 7 bases, 5 bases remained unmatched. CDR3 bases read: TGTGCCAGCAGCTTGGTATCTAGCGGGAGTAATACG. Its protein product is CASSLVSSGSNT. The entire CDR3 reads CASSLVSSGSNTQYF.

This clone was observed at least ten times. The DNA ends 3 residues before the CDR3 does, and the rest of the CDR3 is filled in from the germline J gene. The J gene is TRBJ1-1, the V gene TRBV7-9, with a tentative D call TRBD1 (6 bases). This CDR3 is built from 13 residues. In germline, CDR1 is SEHNR, CDR2 FQNEAQ (reference sequence). V was trimmed by 2 bases and J by 6 bases, leaving 10 bases between them. CDR3 loop: CASSLRDRPEAFF. The sequenced part of the CDR3 DNA is TGTGCCAGCAGCTTAAGAGACAGGCCTGAA. The complete variable domain, with remaining parts taken from reference TRBV7-9 and TRBJ1-1, reads DTGVSQNPRHKITKRGQNVTFRCDPISEHNRLYWYRQTLGQGPEFLTYFQNEAQLEKSRLLSDRFSAERPKGSFSTLEIQRTEQGDSAMYLCASSLRDRPEAFFGQGTRLTVV.

This clone was detected ten times or more. Incomplete CDR3 DNA: TGTGCCAGCAAGGGCATCCATACG. Translated, it gives CASKGIHT. The whole CDR3 region reads CASKGIHTQYF. The V and J genes are TRBV2 and TRBJ2-3; no clear D. The read ends 3 residues before the CDR3 terminus; that terminus is restored from the germline J gene. The germline CDR1 and CDR2 sequences are SNHLY and FYNNEI. The CDR3 sequence is 11 residues long. V dropped 7 bases and J dropped 7 bases, with 9 bases sitting between them. Filled out from reference TRBV2 and TRBJ2-3, the complete variable domain reads EPEVTQTPSHQVTQMGQEVILRCVPISNHLYFYWYRQILGQKVEFLVSFYNNEISEKSEIFDDQFSVERPDGSNFTLKIRSTKLEDSAMYFCASKGIHTQYFGPGTRLTVL.

In this sample, this clone turned up many times. The read halts 3 residues ahead of the CDR3 end, with the missing end drawn from the germline J gene. The rearrangement joins TRBV7-8 to TRBJ2-1, with 9 bases identical to TRBD2. This CDR3 contains 14 residues. Looked up from germline, CDR1 is SGHVS and CDR2 is FQNEAQ. V was clipped by 5 bases and J by 6 bases; unmatched bases: 5. The DNA read from the CDR3 is TGTGCCAGCAGCCAGATGACTAGCGGCAATGAG. Translated: CASSQMTSGNE. The whole CDR3 sequence is CASSQMTSGNEQFF.

This clone was picked up many times. The chain's CDR3 is CSVDQDRANYGYTF. CDR3 bases read: TGCAGCGTCGACCAGGACAGGGCCAACTATGGC. The chain links TRBV29-1 to TRBJ1-2, with 8 bases identical to TRBD1. The CDR3 extends 3 residues past the end of the read, so its final part is completed from the germline J gene. This CDR3 spans 14 amino acids. Unmatched junction bases numbered 8, after V lost 6 bases and J lost 2 bases. Germline V gives CDR1 SQVTM, CDR2 ANQGSEA.

The table lists this clone with many counts. The CDR3 end is not reached by the read, which stops 3 residues before it; the germline J gene fills it in. The V gene is TRBV18, the J gene TRBJ1-5, with 9 bases fitting TRBD1. After removal of 4 bases from V and 4 bases from J, the junction contained 5 bases not matched to a gene. The V gene's germline CDR1 is KGHSH and CDR2 LQKENI. The CDR3 length is 15 residues. The CDR3 here is CASSRIGTGNQPQHF. The DNA read from the CDR3 is TGTGCCAGCTCACGCATAGGGACAGGGAATCAGCCC. The full variable domain, its missing parts supplied by reference TRBV18 and TRBJ1-5, is NAGVMQNPRHLVRRRGQEARLRCSPMKGHSHVYWYRQLPEEGLKFMVYLQKENIIDESGMPKERFSAEFPKEGPSILRIQQVVRGDSAAYFCASSRIGTGNQPQHFGDGTRLSIL.

On this clone: The read ends 3 residues shy of where the CDR3 ends; the end is completed using the germline J gene. This chain joins TRBV20-1 and TRBJ1-4; 7 nucleotides line up with TRBD1. Germline V gives CDR1 DFQATT, CDR2 SNEGSKA (reference sequence). V gave up 3 bases and J gave up 5 bases; unmatched junction bases: 12. CDR3 size: 16 residues. CDR3 DNA, as far as it was read: TGCAGTGCTAGGCCTAGAAGGGGGGACAGCAATGAAAAA. Its protein is CSARPRRGDSNEK. The full CDR3 protein is CSARPRRGDSNEKLFF.